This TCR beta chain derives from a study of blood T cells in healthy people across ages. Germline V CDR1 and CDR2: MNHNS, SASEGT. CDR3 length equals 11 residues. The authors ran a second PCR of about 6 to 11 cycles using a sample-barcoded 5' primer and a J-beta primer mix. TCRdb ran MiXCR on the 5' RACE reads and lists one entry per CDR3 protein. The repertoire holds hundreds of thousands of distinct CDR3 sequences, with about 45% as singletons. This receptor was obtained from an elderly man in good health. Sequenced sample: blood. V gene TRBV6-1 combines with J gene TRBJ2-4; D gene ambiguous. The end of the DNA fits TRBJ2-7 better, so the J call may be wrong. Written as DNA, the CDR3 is TGTGCCAGCAGTGTCTGGAACGAGCAGTACTTC. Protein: CASSVWNEQYF.